The 30 T cell receptor beta chains below all came from one sample that was sequenced in a study of patients and donors after allogeneic stem cell transplantation. TCRdb used MiXCR to reprocess the RT-PCR reads, holding one entry per CDR3 protein. The sample includes 800,000 to 1,000,000 distinct CDR3 sequences, roughly 18% of them seen just once. Sequencing used blood, either unsorted or a sorted T cell fraction (not recorded which). The receptors originated from a human donor who was either an allogeneic HSCT recipient or a stem cell or donor lymphocyte infusion donor (not recorded which). It is not recorded whose cells these are; they may come from a transplant donor.

This clonotype was counted only a few times. The chain links TRBV7-2 to TRBJ2-3; D gene uncertain. CDR1 is SGHTA and CDR2 is FQGNSA in the germline V gene. CDR3 length: 15 residues. Trimming removed 5 bases at V and 0 bases at J, with 12 bases between. Here the CDR3 reads CASSLQTRSTDTQYF. DNA of the CDR3: TGTGCCAGCAGCCTACAGACCCGGAGCACAGATACGCAGTATTTT.

This clonotype was seen a few times. The CDR3 DNA follows: TGTGCCAGCGGGACCCCCTTTACAGGGTGGACTGAAGCTTTCTTT. Its translation is CASGTPFTGWTEAFF. The chain links TRBV6-2 or TRBV6-3 to TRBJ1-1, with D tentatively TRBD1 (6 bases). V shed 8 bases and J shed 5 bases, with 21 bases lying between them. This CDR3 has 15 amino acids. Germline loops: CDR1 MNHEY, CDR2 SVGEGT.

This clonotype was picked up a small number of times. The gene calls are TRBV7-9 and TRBJ2-6; no clear D gene. The CDR3 sequence is 16 residues long. V was cut by 10 bases and J by 4 bases, with 20 bases left in between. CDR1 SEHNR and CDR2 FQNEAQ come from the germline V gene (reference sequence). CDR3 amino acids: CATNPGGVEGANVLTF. The DNA for the CDR3 is TGTGCCACCAACCCCGGCGGAGTCGAAGGGGCCAACGTCCTGACTTTC.

The chain is built from TRBV4-3 and TRBJ2-3; D unresolved. The germline gives CDR1 LGHNA, CDR2 YSLEER. V was shortened by 0 bases and J by 6 bases, with 16 bases between the two germline ends. The CDR3 sequence is 16 residues long. This CDR3 reads CASSQDLRPRGDTQYF. CDR3 bases: TGCGCCAGCAGCCAAGATCTGCGTCCCCGTGGGGATACGCAGTATTTT.

The chain has TRBV30 and TRBJ1-6; D is unresolved. Trimming left V 1 base short and J 7 bases short, with 8 bases between. The CDR3 spans 13 residues. Germline lookup yields CDR1 GTSNPN and CDR2 SVGIG (reference sequence). CDR3 protein: CAWSDRGNSPLHF. In DNA, the CDR3 is TGTGCCTGGAGTGACCGGGGAAATTCACCCCTCCACTTT.

The chain recombines TRBV3-1 with TRBJ2-1; maybe TRBD2 (6 bases). The V gene's germline CDR1 is LGHDT and CDR2 YNNKEL (reference sequence). V dropped 4 bases and J dropped 9 bases, with 22 bases sitting between them. This CDR3 region has 16 residues. CDR3 nucleotides: TGTGCCAGCAGCCCCGTATCGGGGGAGAGAGTCCCTGAGCAGTTCTTC. It specifies CASSPVSGERVPEQFF.

This clonotype was recorded a few times. V gene TRBV5-1 combines with J gene TRBJ1-4; 7 nucleotides line up with TRBD1. V was clipped by 5 bases and J by 5 bases; unmatched bases: 6. Looked up from germline, CDR1 is SGHRS and CDR2 is YFSETQ. The CDR3 is 14 amino acids. The CDR3 sequence: CASRTDRDNEKLFF. The CDR3 DNA sequence: TGCGCCAGCAGGACTGACAGGGACAATGAAAAACTGTTTTTT.

The sample holds a few counts of this clonotype. The chain employs TRBV20-1 and TRBJ2-5; D gene ambiguous. Germline values: CDR1 DFQATT, CDR2 SNEGSKA (reference sequence). V lost 6 bases and J lost 3, with 14 bases in between. This CDR3 region has 13 residues. CDR3 DNA sequence: TGCAGTGCCATACCCGACTCAAAAGAGACCCAGTACTTC. Protein product: CSAIPDSKETQYF.

This chain uses TRBV10-3 with TRBJ2-3; D remains ambiguous. Trimming took off 10 bases at V and 2 bases at J, with 7 bases between the two ends. This CDR3 has 11 residues. In germline, CDR1 is ENHRY, CDR2 SYGVKD. CDR3 in DNA: TGTGCCACCCGATACACAGATACGCAGTATTTT. Its protein product is CATRYTDTQYF.

This clonotype was observed a handful of times. The chain links TRBV4-1 to TRBJ1-2; no reliable D call. V lost 0 bases to trimming and J lost 4 bases, with 12 bases between them. Germline V gene sequence: CDR1 MGHRA, CDR2 YSYEKL. The CDR3 is 15 residues long. CDR3 sequence: CASSQESPDIYGYTF. As DNA, the CDR3 is TGCGCCAGCAGCCAAGAATCCCCGGATATCTATGGCTACACCTTC.

This clonotype was counted a few times. The gene calls are TRBV4-1 and TRBJ2-3; D unclear. The V gene's germline CDR1 is MGHRA and CDR2 YSYEKL. CDR3 length equals 16 residues. V was cut by 0 bases and J by 0 bases, with 10 bases left in between. The CDR3 reads CASSQEITASTDTQYF. The CDR3 DNA reads TGCGCCAGCAGCCAAGAGATCACTGCAAGCACAGATACGCAGTATTTT.

Many counts were recorded for this clonotype. The CDR3 bases are TGTGCCAGCAGCCCACCTAAGGGGATCGGGACAGATACGCAGTATTTT. It yields the protein CASSPPKGIGTDTQYF. This sequence joins TRBV7-9 and TRBJ2-3; possibly TRBD1 for D (5 bases). The CDR3 totals 16 residues. Germline V lookup: CDR1 SEHNR, CDR2 FQNEAQ (reference sequence). The V end lost 5 bases, the J end lost 3 bases, and 18 bases lay between the germline ends.

The V and J genes are TRBV20-1 and TRBJ2-7; 7 nucleotides align to TRBD1. With 2 bases clipped from V and 4 bases from J, the junction kept 5 bases outside the gene matches. CDR1 is DFQATT, CDR2 SNEGSKA, per germline (reference sequence). The CDR3 consists of 13 residues. The CDR3 nucleotides are TGCAGTGCTAGAAGACAGGGTGGTTACGAGCAGTACTTC. Its protein product is CSARRQGGYEQYF.

The sample holds many counts of this clonotype. Germline is not matched at one junction end, which may reflect a read error. The genes are TRBV12-3 or TRBV12-4 and TRBJ1-1; D possibly corresponds to TRBD1 (5 bases). The CDR3 has 15 amino acids. This CDR3 reads CASTQGGDVKTEAFF. The CDR3 region has the DNA TGTGCCAGCACTCAGGGTGGTGATGTGAAGACTGAAGCTTTCTTT.

The table lists this clonotype with a few counts. This chain links TRBV6-4 with TRBJ2-2; D is undetermined. The CDR3 covers 14 residues. Germline CDR1 MRHNA, CDR2 SNTAGT. The V and J ends lost 6 bases and 1 base respectively, with 9 bases between them. This CDR3 reads CASRNQRNTGELFF. CDR3 DNA sequence: TGTGCCAGCAGGAACCAGAGGAACACCGGGGAGCTGTTTTTT.

Ten or more counts support this clonotype. The J gene is TRBJ1-1, the V gene TRBV7-9, with unresolved D. This CDR3 has 12 amino acids. CDR1 and CDR2 (germline): SEHNR, FQNEAQ (reference sequence). V lost 6 bases and J 0 bases, leaving 5 bases between the germline ends. Written as DNA, the CDR3 is TGTGCCAGCAGTTTCTTGAACACTGAAGCTTTCTTT. Translation: CASSFLNTEAFF. Full variable domain (remainder filled in from reference TRBV7-9 and TRBJ1-1): DTGVSQNPRHKITKRGQNVTFRCDPISEHNRLYWYRQTLGQGPEFLTYFQNEAQLEKSRLLSDRFSAERPKGSFSTLEIQRTEQGDSAMYLCASSFLNTEAFFGQGTRLTVV.

The chain combines TRBV25-1 with TRBJ2-7, with 11 nucleotides matching TRBD1. The germline V gene encodes CDR1 MGHDK and CDR2 SYGVNS. J lost 4 bases, V lost 6 bases, and 8 bases had no gene match. The CDR3 is made up of 15 amino acids. CDR3 DNA sequence: TGTGCCAGCAGCAAGGGGGACAGGGGGAATTACGAGCAGTACTTC. Its translation: CASSKGDRGNYEQYF.

V gene TRBV12-3 or TRBV12-4 combines with J gene TRBJ2-1, with 8 nucleotides matching TRBD2. This CDR3 comprises 17 residues. V lost 0 bases to trimming and J lost 2 bases; unmatched junction nucleotides: 6. CDR3 in DNA: TGTGCCAGCAGTTTAGCGCGAGTGACTAGCGCCTACAATGAGCAGTTCTTC. It yields the protein CASSLARVTSAYNEQFF.

This clonotype was detected only once. An end of the junction does not agree with germline; a read error may underlie this. The J gene is TRBJ2-7, the V gene TRBV5-6; 7 nucleotides align to TRBD2. From germline, CDR1 is SGHDT and CDR2 YYEEEE. This CDR3 has 14 amino acids. This CDR3 reads CASGLGGTSYEQYF. CDR3 bases: TGTGCCAGCGGCTTGGGGGGGACCTCCTACGAGCAGTACTTC.

This clonotype has just a few counts. V is TRBV7-2 and J is TRBJ1-3, with a weak D call TRBD1 (5 bases). Germline-derived CDR1 and CDR2 are SGHTA and FQGNSA. CDR3 size: 17 residues. V shed 2 bases and J shed 0 bases, with 14 bases lying between them. The CDR3 loop is CASSLPAGIISGNTIYF. CDR3 coding DNA: TGTGCCAGCAGCTTACCGGCAGGGATTATCTCTGGAAACACCATATATTTT.

The gene calls are TRBV4-1 and TRBJ2-1, with 13 bases matching TRBD2. Germline-derived CDR1 and CDR2 are MGHRA and YSYEKL. The CDR3 runs 18 residues. V dropped 0 bases and J dropped 7; count of bases not matched to a gene: 9. This CDR3 reads CASSQEGGTSGIPNEQFF. CDR3 nucleotide sequence: TGCGCCAGCAGCCAAGAAGGCGGGACTAGCGGGATTCCAAATGAGCAGTTCTTC.

V usage is TRBV30 and J usage is TRBJ1-1, with D perhaps TRBD1 (6 bases). Germline V gives CDR1 GTSNPN, CDR2 SVGIG (reference sequence). Trimming shortened V by 6 bases and J by 5 bases, and 16 bases separated the two germline ends. The CDR3 runs 13 residues. This CDR3 is CACQTQGRTEAFF. Written as DNA, the CDR3 is TGTGCCTGTCAAACCCAGGGGCGGACTGAAGCTTTCTTT.

The chain recombines TRBV5-1 with TRBJ1-6; no firm D call. V dropped 2 bases and J dropped 1 base, with 13 bases sitting between them. Germline lookup yields CDR1 SGHRS and CDR2 YFSETQ. The CDR3 consists of 17 residues. For the CDR3, the DNA is TGCGCCAGCAGCTTCAAGGACGGGAAGTCCTATAATTCACCCCTCCACTTT. Its protein is CASSFKDGKSYNSPLHF.

The chain employs TRBV20-1 and TRBJ2-1; 14 nucleotides match TRBD2. Germline V CDR1 and CDR2: DFQATT, SNEGSKA (reference sequence). Trimming at V came to 0 bases and at J to 3 bases, leaving 13 bases not matched to a gene. The CDR3 covers 20 residues. CDR3 loop: CSARDLGRLAGGPGYNEQFF. CDR3 nucleotide sequence: TGCAGTGCTAGAGATCTCGGGAGACTAGCGGGGGGGCCAGGCTACAATGAGCAGTTCTTC.

This clonotype was detected a few times. The chain carries TRBV7-3 and TRBJ2-1; 8 bases align to TRBD2. The germline CDR1 and CDR2 sequences are SGHTA and FQGTGA. V dropped 6 bases and J dropped 2; count of bases not matched to a gene: 9. This CDR3 spans 16 amino acids. CDR3 in amino acids: CASREQPGGPYNEQFF. CDR3 bases: TGTGCCAGCAGAGAACAGCCGGGAGGGCCCTACAATGAGCAGTTCTTC.

This clonotype was seen a few times. The chain employs TRBV30 and TRBJ2-1; D gene uncertain. Germline values: CDR1 GTSNPN, CDR2 SVGIG (reference sequence). The CDR3 runs 14 residues. Trimming pared 3 bases from V and 8 bases from J, leaving 17 bases between. CDR3 coding DNA: TGTGCCTGGAGAAGGCTGGGGTCCCTGGATGAGCAGTTCTTC. This codes for CAWRRLGSLDEQFF.

This sequence joins TRBV20-1 and TRBJ2-1, with unresolved D. Germline CDR1 is DFQATT and CDR2 is SNEGSKA (reference sequence). This CDR3 comprises 13 residues. V was clipped by 3 bases and J by 3 bases, with 9 bases between them. CDR3: CSARQGNYNEQFF. The DNA for the CDR3 is TGCAGTGCTAGGCAAGGGAACTACAATGAGCAGTTCTTC.

The chain is built from TRBV4-2 and TRBJ2-7; a weak D match, TRBD1 (5 bases). The CDR3 is made up of 15 amino acids. Trimming cost V 0 bases and J 5 bases, with 14 bases left between them. The germline gives CDR1 LGHNA, CDR2 YNFKEQ. The CDR3 nucleotides are TGTGCCAGCAGCCAAGAACGGGCAGGGCTGGACGAGCAGTACTTC. This codes for CASSQERAGLDEQYF.

In its sample, this clonotype was seen a few times. V gene TRBV4-1 combines with J gene TRBJ1-2, with D maybe TRBD1 (5 bases). CDR1 and CDR2 from the germline V gene are MGHRA and YSYEKL. This CDR3 has 14 residues. V lost 2 bases and J lost 1, with 8 bases in between. The CDR3 is CASSQRGLNYGYTF. The CDR3 DNA reads as TGCGCCAGCAGCCAACGGGGCCTTAACTATGGCTACACCTTC.

The rearrangement joins TRBV4-2 to TRBJ2-3, with D possibly matching TRBD2 (5 bases). The CDR3 runs 16 residues. The V gene's germline CDR1 is LGHNA and CDR2 YNFKEQ. The germline V and J ends were trimmed by 0 bases and 0 bases, with 10 bases remaining between them. In nucleotides, the CDR3 is TGTGCCAGCAGCCAAGAGGACTCTACTAGCACAGATACGCAGTATTTT. It translates to CASSQEDSTSTDTQYF.